A single sample is the source of the 21 T cell receptor beta chains below, sequenced in a study of glioma-infiltrating T cells after dendritic cell vaccination. Sequencing was performed with immunoSEQ multiplex PCR; in TCRdb, only in-frame clones are kept and a portion is missing. The sample holds 100,000 to 120,000 clones, roughly 89% seen once. Described time point: after dendritic cell vaccination, including at tumor progression/relapse. The sequencing here drew on blood, taken after dendritic cell vaccination. The receptors originated from a human donor with glioblastoma.

The chain carries TRBV15 and TRBJ2-2; TRBD1 matches 7 bases. Germline lookup yields CDR1 LNHNV and CDR2 YYDKDF (reference sequence). V was pared by 9 bases and J by 0 bases, with 10 bases of the junction left unmatched. The CDR3 is 16 residues long. The CDR3 DNA is TGTGCCACGAGACAGGGCCTCAACGCGAACACCGGGGAGCTGTTTTTT. It codes for CATRQGLNANTGELFF.

This chain joins TRBV5-1 and TRBJ2-7; tentatively, D is TRBD2 (5 bases). CDR3 length: 15 residues. The germline V gene has CDR1 SGHRS and CDR2 YFSETQ. The V end lost 5 bases, the J end lost 1 base, and 16 bases lay between the germline ends. This CDR3 reads CASSGGSPLSYEQYF. The DNA for the CDR3 is TGCGCCAGCAGTGGCGGGTCGCCCCTTTCCTACGAGCAGTACTTC. Combining the CDR3 with reference TRBV5-1 and TRBJ2-7 gives the whole variable domain KAGVTQTPRYLIKTRGQQVTLSCSPISGHRSVSWYQQTPGQGLQFLFEYFSETQRNKGNFPGRFSGRQFSNSRSEMNVSTLELGDSALYLCASSGGSPLSYEQYFGPGTRLTVT.

A single count supports this clone. The V gene is TRBV2, the J gene TRBJ2-6, with a weak D call TRBD1 (6 bases). Germline CDR1 and CDR2: SNHLY and FYNNEI. V was trimmed by 11 bases and J by 1 base, leaving 12 bases between them. The CDR3 loop spans 14 amino acids. CDR3 sequence reads: CAGGLESGANVLTF. CDR3 in DNA: TGTGCCGGGGGCCTGGAATCTGGGGCCAACGTCCTGACTTTC.

This clone has just one count. The chain couples TRBV9 to TRBJ2-7; TRBD1 agrees at 10 bases. The length of the CDR3 is 15 residues. Germline V gene sequence: CDR1 SGDLS, CDR2 YYNGEE. J was trimmed by 3 bases and V by 4 bases; bases with no gene match: 7. The CDR3 nucleotides are TGTGCCAGCAGCCCTCGGGACAGGGGAGACTACGAGCAGTACTTC. As protein: CASSPRDRGDYEQYF. The whole variable domain, filled in from reference TRBV9 and TRBJ2-7, reads DSGVTQTPKHLITATGQRVTLRCSPRSGDLSVYWYQQSLDQGLQFLIQYYNGEERAKGNILERFSAQQFPDLHSELNLSSLELGDSALYFCASSPRDRGDYEQYFGPGTRLTVT.

J is TRBJ2-7 and V is TRBV11-3, with 14 bases aligning to TRBD2. Germline lookup yields CDR1 SGHNT and CDR2 YENEEA. The CDR3 covers 16 residues. V shed 1 base and J 4 bases; nucleotides not matched to a gene: 3. In DNA form, the CDR3 reads TGTGCCAGCAGCTTAGGGGGACTAGCGGGAGCGTACGAGCAGTACTTC. Translated, it gives CASSLGGLAGAYEQYF.

The DNA of the CDR3 is TGTGCCAGCCGAGGGCAGGGGGCCTTTAATTCACCCCTCCACTTT. Translating gives CASRGQGAFNSPLHF. The chain has TRBV27 and TRBJ1-6; 8 positions match TRBD1. CDR1 MNHEY and CDR2 SMNVEV come from the germline V gene (reference sequence). This CDR3 is built from 15 residues. Germline trimming cut 8 bases from V and 6 bases from J; bases unmatched to any gene: 9.

This rearrangement joins TRBV11-3 to TRBJ2-7; 8 bases line up with TRBD2. The CDR3 loop spans 15 amino acids. V dropped 1 base and J dropped 0; count of bases not matched to a gene: 2. Germline loops: CDR1 SGHNT, CDR2 YENEEA. The CDR3 sequence: CASSLGSGGSYEQYF. CDR3 DNA: TGTGCCAGCAGCTTAGGGAGCGGGGGCTCCTACGAGCAGTACTTC. The variable domain in full, completed from reference TRBV11-3 and TRBJ2-7, reads EAGVVQSPRYKIIEKKQPVAFWCNPISGHNTLYWYLQNLGQGPELLIRYENEEAVDDSQLPKDRFSAERLKGVDSTLKIQPAELGDSAVYLCASSLGSGGSYEQYFGPGTRLTVT.

The CDR3 reads CAWRTGMNTEAFF. The CDR3 bases are TGTGCCTGGAGGACAGGGATGAACACTGAAGCTTTCTTT. The chain has TRBV30 and TRBJ1-1, with 7 bases identical to TRBD1. Losses at the gene ends were 3 bases for V and 0 bases for J; bases not matched to a gene: 1. From germline, CDR1 is GTSNPN and CDR2 SVGIG (reference sequence). The CDR3 is made up of 13 amino acids.

The chain carries TRBV6-6 and TRBJ2-5, with a possible D match to TRBD2 (5 bases). V shed 5 bases and J shed 5 bases, with 18 bases lying between them. Germline V gene sequence: CDR1 MNHNY, CDR2 SVGAGI (reference sequence). This CDR3 contains 15 residues. The CDR3 coding sequence is TGTGCCAGCAGTCTTCGACATGCCCGCGGGGAGACCCAGTACTTC. Translation gives CASSLRHARGETQYF.

This clone has just a few counts. The V call is TRBV6-1, the J call TRBJ1-6; TRBD1 is a possible D gene (6 bases). This CDR3 has 15 residues. CDR1 and CDR2 from the germline V gene are MNHNS and SASEGT. Between the trimmed V and J ends, which lost 1 base and 9 bases, there was a span of 13 bases. CDR3 sequence: CASSEVRGGSSPLHF. The CDR3 DNA sequence: TGTGCCAGCAGTGAAGTTAGAGGGGGAAGTTCACCCCTCCACTTT.

The V gene is TRBV7-9, the J gene TRBJ2-1; D unresolved. Trimming shortened V by 5 bases and J by 7 bases, and 12 bases separated the two germline ends. CDR1 is SEHNR, CDR2 FQNEAQ, per germline (reference sequence). The CDR3 consists of 13 residues. This CDR3 reads CASSPLGLNEQFF. The CDR3 DNA reads TGTGCCAGCAGCCCACTCGGGTTGAATGAGCAGTTCTTC.

The CDR3: CASRIGVNEKLFF. CDR3 sequence (DNA): TGTGCCAGTAGGATCGGGGTTAATGAAAAACTGTTTTTT. The J gene is TRBJ1-4, the V gene TRBV19; D ambiguous. Germline loops: CDR1 LNHDA, CDR2 SQIVND (reference sequence). Trimming left V 6 bases short and J 4 bases short, with 9 bases between. CDR3 size: 13 residues. The full variable domain, completed using reference TRBV19 and TRBJ1-4, is DGGITQSPKYLFRKEGQNVTLSCEQNLNHDAMYWYRQDPGQGLRLIYYSQIVNDFQKGDIAEGYSVSREKKESFPLTVTSAQKNPTAFYLCASRIGVNEKLFFGSGTQLSVL.

This rearrangement joins TRBV7-8 to TRBJ2-7, with 7 bases matching TRBD1. V trimming: 2 bases; J trimming: 7 bases; junction bases outside the gene matches: 8. This CDR3 spans 14 amino acids. CDR1 and CDR2 from the germline V gene are SGHVS and FQNEAQ. CDR3 DNA: TGTGCCAGCAGCTTAACAGGGGCTCCGGGGGAGCAGTACTTC. Residues: CASSLTGAPGEQYF. Filled out from reference TRBV7-8 and TRBJ2-7, the complete variable domain reads GAGVSQSPRYKVAKRGQDVALRCDPISGHVSLFWYQQALGQGPEFLTYFQNEAQLDKSGLPSDRFFAERPEGSVSTLKIQRTQQEDSAVYLCASSLTGAPGEQYFGPGTRLTVT.

V and J are TRBV2 and TRBJ1-5; D uncertain. V lost 1 base and J 7 bases, leaving 11 bases between the germline ends. This CDR3 has 14 amino acids. CDR1 SNHLY and CDR2 FYNNEI come from the germline V gene. DNA of the CDR3: TGTGCCAGCAGTGAAGGGGAGGGCGGGCAGCCCCAGCATTTT. The encoded protein is CASSEGEGGQPQHF.

The genes are TRBV6-1 and TRBJ2-1; 7 positions agree with TRBD2. Germline V gene sequence: CDR1 MNHNS, CDR2 SASEGT. Germline trimming cut 8 bases from V and 0 bases from J; bases unmatched to any gene: 7. This CDR3 has 15 residues. CDR3 DNA: TGTGCCAGCTTAGAAGCGGGAAGCTCCTACAATGAGCAGTTCTTC. It translates to CASLEAGSSYNEQFF.

This clone was recorded a few times. This sequence joins TRBV4-1 and TRBJ2-7; D is perhaps TRBD1 (5 bases). The CDR3 has 15 residues. V was shortened by 0 bases and J by 0 bases, with 9 bases between the two germline ends. From germline, CDR1 is MGHRA and CDR2 YSYEKL. Here the CDR3 DNA reads TGCGCCAGCAGCCAAGATCTTGACAGCTCCTACGAGCAGTACTTC. This translates into CASSQDLDSSYEQYF.

This clone was seen once. The rearrangement links TRBV7-9 to TRBJ2-2; D might be TRBD2 (5 bases). This CDR3 contains 15 residues. Trimming left V 3 bases short and J 6 bases short, with 14 bases between. Germline V gene data show CDR1 as SEHNR and CDR2 as FQNEAQ (reference sequence). CDR3 bases: TGTGCCAGCAGCTTTTTTTCATCCGGGGCCGGGGAGCTGTTTTTT. Amino acid sequence: CASSFFSSGAGELFF.

V gene TRBV10-3 combines with J gene TRBJ1-2; 9 positions match TRBD1. The junction had 6 bases not matched to a gene; V was cut back by 2 bases and J by 8 bases. Germline V gene sequence: CDR1 ENHRY, CDR2 SYGVKD. The CDR3 is 14 amino acids. The CDR3 loop reads CAISEVQGAGGYTF. Written as DNA, the CDR3 is TGTGCCATCAGTGAGGTACAGGGGGCAGGAGGCTACACCTTC.

This clone is a singleton in its sample. V gene TRBV6-1 combines with J gene TRBJ2-7; unclear D gene. CDR3 size: 10 residues. Germline CDR1 and CDR2: MNHNS and SASEGT. Trimming stripped 7 bases from V and 6 bases from J, with 7 bases between. The CDR3 DNA is TGTGCCAGCAATAGCATCGAGCAGTACTTC. Protein: CASNSIEQYF.

V gene TRBV5-1 combines with J gene TRBJ2-4; a weak D match, TRBD2 (5 bases). The CDR3 runs to 15 residues. Between the trimmed V and J ends, which lost 0 bases and 8 bases, there was a span of 15 bases. Germline CDR1 SGHRS, CDR2 YFSETQ. The CDR3 DNA follows: TGCGCCAGCAGCTTGGCCGGTCCTCAGAGGGACATTCAGTACTTC. It codes for CASSLAGPQRDIQYF.

V usage is TRBV10-1 and J usage is TRBJ2-1, with TRBD1 as a possible D gene (6 bases). Trimming cost V 2 bases and J 4 bases, with 9 bases left between them. The germline V gene encodes CDR1 WNHNN and CDR2 SYGVQD (reference sequence). The CDR3 extends over 14 amino acids. This chain's CDR3 is CASSEGQIYNEQFF. CDR3 nucleotides: TGCGCCAGCAGTGAGGGACAGATATACAATGAGCAGTTCTTC.